Presented here are 3 T cell receptor beta chains from one specimen sequenced in a study of cytomegalovirus exposure and HLA in healthy donors. The PCR made use of 60 Vbeta and 13 Jbeta primers. Profiling relied on immunoSEQ multiplex PCR, and the TCRdb table lists in-frame clones only, not all of them. The table records around 81,000 clones, under 70% of them present only once. The source material was PBMCs. These receptors were collected from a man aged 25 to 40 in good health and CMV-seropositive.

This clone is a singleton in its sample. J is TRBJ1-3 and V is TRBV11-2; 8 bases map to TRBD1. V trimming: 3 bases; J trimming: 7 bases; junction bases outside the gene matches: 5. The CDR3 spans 14 residues. CDR1 and CDR2 (germline): SGHAT, FQNNGV. CDR3 region: CASSFGTGTNTIYF. The CDR3 region has the DNA TGTGCCAGCAGCTTCGGGACAGGAACCAACACCATATATTTT. The complete variable domain, with remaining parts taken from reference TRBV11-2 and TRBJ1-3, reads EAGVAQSPRYKIIEKRQSVAFWCNPISGHATLYWYQQILGQGPKLLIQFQNNGVVDDSQLPKDRFSAERLKGVDSTLKIQPAKLEDSAVYLCASSFGTGTNTIYFGEGSWLTVV.

The chain has TRBV9 and TRBJ2-7, with 7 bases matching TRBD2. The CDR3 consists of 15 residues. CDR1 is SGDLS and CDR2 is YYNGEE in the germline V gene. The ends lost 4 bases at V and 2 bases at J; junction bases unmatched: 9. The CDR3: CASSRGEPLTYEQYF. The CDR3 DNA reads as TGTGCCAGCAGCCGGGGGGAGCCACTTACCTACGAGCAGTACTTC. The entire variable domain, with the rest obtained from reference TRBV9 and TRBJ2-7, is as follows: DSGVTQTPKHLITATGQRVTLRCSPRSGDLSVYWYQQSLDQGLQFLIQYYNGEERAKGNILERFSAQQFPDLHSELNLSSLELGDSALYFCASSRGEPLTYEQYFGPGTRLTVT.

This sequence joins TRBV28 and TRBJ1-2; D is unclear. V gave up 6 bases and J gave up 10 bases, with 15 bases separating them. CDR3 size: 12 residues. Germline assignment: CDR1 MDHEN and CDR2 SYDVKM. Here the CDR3 DNA reads TGTGCCAGCAGAGAGGAGGGTTTATACTACACCTTC. The encoded protein is CASREEGLYYTF.